This T cell receptor beta chain was documented in a study of blood T cell repertoires in COVID-19. Study information: PBMCs, B-cell-depleted T cells, or T cells provided the cDNA or gDNA that made up the material.

Seattle-derived patients entered the study during active infection and were followed longitudinally. In the source study's methods: Estimated nucleated cell counts came from reference gene primer amplification. Libraries were prepared by immunoSEQ multiplex PCR; TCRdb keeps only in-frame clonotypes and omits some of them. V, J and clone size are those of that table, while D and trimming were read from the DNA. The sample shows around 160,000 clones, around 85% of them seen only once. The CDR3 totals 13 residues. Per the germline V gene, CDR1 is LGHNA and CDR2 is YSLEER. The germline V and J ends were trimmed by 8 bases and 1 base, with 11 bases remaining between them.

The chain recombines TRBV4-3 with TRBJ1-2; D uncertain. This receptor was obtained from a woman between 55 and 75 years old with COVID-19, enrolled during active disease. Sequencing input: peripheral blood. CDR3 nucleotide sequence: TGCGCCAGCTCTCGTAGAAGTAACTATGGCTACACCTTC. Its protein is CASSRRSNYGYTF.